One and the same sample provided the 26 T cell receptor beta chains below, sequenced in a study of regulatory T cells in long-lasting Graves disease. For TCR beta, libraries came from iRepertoire HTBI primers and Arm-PCR of CDR3 regions. TCRdb used MiXCR to reprocess the multiplex PCR reads, holding one entry per CDR3 protein. The repertoire consists of around 400,000 distinct CDR3 sequences, with about 14% occurring once and the leading ten covering 22%. Time point in this sample: newly diagnosed GD, antithyroid drugs for less than 3 months. Isolated PBMC RNA provided the starting material for the TCR library. The sample in question was peripheral blood mononuclear cells (PBMCs), obtained at new diagnosis, from a patient treated with antithyroid drugs. These receptors all stem from a female donor with Graves disease.

This clonotype showed up many times. The V gene is TRBV2, the J gene TRBJ2-2, with 10 bases that match TRBD1. The germline CDR1 and CDR2 sequences are SNHLY and FYNNEI. There are 19 residues in the CDR3. With V trimmed by 6 bases and J by 4 bases, 17 bases remained unmatched. The CDR3: CASRKYLFDRGQSTGELFF. The CDR3 DNA sequence: TGTGCCAGCAGAAAATATCTTTTCGACAGGGGGCAAAGCACCGGGGAGCTGTTTTTT. The variable domain in full, completed from reference TRBV2 and TRBJ2-2, reads EPEVTQTPSHQVTQMGQEVILRCVPISNHLYFYWYRQILGQKVEFLVSFYNNEISEKSEIFDDQFSVERPDGSNFTLKIRSTKLEDSAMYFCASRKYLFDRGQSTGELFFGEGSRLTVL.

For this clonotype: The CDR3 ends on some other residue instead of the conserved phenylalanine or tryptophan, so this is likely a read error. J is TRBJ2-5 and V is TRBV24-1, with 10 bases lining up with TRBD2. Germline CDR1 and CDR2: KGHDR and SFDVKD. V lost 6 bases and J lost 5; bases outside the gene matches: 14. There are 17 residues in the CDR3. The CDR3 bases are TGTGCCACCAGTAACCCCACTGAAGCGGGGGGGCGCGAGACCCAGTACCTC. Amino acids: CATSNPTEAGGRETQYL.

At least ten counts were recorded for this clonotype. This sequence joins TRBV5-1 and TRBJ2-3; the match to TRBD1 covers 7 bases. Unmatched junction bases numbered 9, after V lost 6 bases and J lost 2 bases. CDR1 SGHRS and CDR2 YFSETQ come from the germline V gene. The CDR3 length is 15 residues. The CDR3 DNA follows: TGCGCCAGCATCCCTGGGCAGGGGGTCACAGATACGCAGTATTTT. This gives the protein CASIPGQGVTDTQYF.

This clonotype has ten or more counts. The chain is built from TRBV10-3 and TRBJ1-1, with TRBD1 matching over 8 bases. The germline V gene has CDR1 ENHRY and CDR2 SYGVKD. The CDR3 sequence is 15 residues long. V lost 2 bases and J lost 11; bases outside the gene matches: 13. The CDR3 region is CAISEPYRTGKEAFF. CDR3 bases: TGTGCCATCAGTGAGCCATACAGGACAGGGAAGGAGGCTTTCTTT.

The chain uses TRBV13 and TRBJ2-2, with 7 bases matching TRBD1. The CDR3 is 14 residues long. The V and J ends lost 8 bases and 8 bases, in that order; junction bases with no gene match: 11. Germline CDR1 PRHDT, CDR2 FYEKMQ (reference sequence). The CDR3 spells CASGLTGRGGELFF. The CDR3 bases are TGTGCCAGCGGCCTGACAGGGAGAGGAGGGGAGCTGTTTTTT.

The chain carries TRBV27 and TRBJ2-7; perhaps TRBD1 as D (6 bases). The CDR3 has 15 amino acids. V lost 5 bases and J 3 bases, leaving 17 bases between the germline ends. CDR1 MNHEY and CDR2 SMNVEV come from the germline V gene (reference sequence). The CDR3 region is CASSRLGGVDYEQYF. CDR3 DNA sequence: TGTGCCAGCAGTCGCCTAGGGGGTGTGGACTACGAGCAGTACTTC.

Ten or more counts support this clonotype. This chain uses TRBV28 with TRBJ2-5, with D uncertain. The germline V gene has CDR1 MDHEN and CDR2 SYDVKM. Trimming took 2 bases from V and 4 from J, leaving 11 bases between them. The CDR3 has 14 amino acids. The CDR3 sequence: CASSLGELRETQYF. CDR3 in DNA: TGTGCCAGCAGTTTAGGCGAGTTACGAGAGACCCAGTACTTC.

Many counts were recorded for this clonotype. The V call is TRBV28, the J call TRBJ2-7; either TRBD1 or TRBD2 may fit D (5 bases each). Trimming removed 7 bases from V and 1 base from J, with 14 bases in between. The CDR3 is 14 residues long. Germline values: CDR1 MDHEN, CDR2 SYDVKM. For the CDR3, the DNA is TGTGCCAGCACGGTTTCGGGGCGTTCCTACGAGCAGTACTTC. Its translation is CASTVSGRSYEQYF. Filled out from reference TRBV28 and TRBJ2-7, the complete variable domain reads DVKVTQSSRYLVKRTGEKVFLECVQDMDHENMFWYRQDPGLGLRLIYFSYDVKMKEKGDIPEGYSVSREKKERFSLILESASTNQTSMYLCASTVSGRSYEQYFGPGTRLTVT.

This clonotype appeared many times. The CDR3 bases are TGTGCCAGCGGACCGGCTAGCGGTAACTCCTACGAGCAGTACTTC. Residues: CASGPASGNSYEQYF. The rearrangement uses TRBV7-9 and TRBJ2-7, with 7 nucleotides matching TRBD2. The CDR3 totals 15 residues. Germline V gene lookup returns CDR1 SEHNR and CDR2 FQNEAQ (reference sequence). Unmatched junction bases numbered 10, after V lost 8 bases and J lost 0 bases.

The V and J genes are TRBV20-1 and TRBJ2-3; 8 bases match TRBD1. The CDR3 consists of 18 residues. Germline V gene sequence: CDR1 DFQATT, CDR2 SNEGSKA (reference sequence). With V trimmed by 0 bases and J by 1 base, 12 bases remained unmatched. DNA for the CDR3: TGCAGTGCTAGAGACCCCGGGACAGGCTACCCGGGCACAGATACGCAGTATTTT. It yields the protein CSARDPGTGYPGTDTQYF.

This clonotype has ten or more counts. This chain connects TRBV6-9 to TRBJ2-7; 9 bases align to TRBD1. The ends lost 4 bases at V and 4 bases at J; junction bases unmatched: 8. In germline, CDR1 is MNHGY, CDR2 SVAAGI. This CDR3 spans 15 amino acids. This CDR3 reads CASSLTGTGNYEQYF. For the CDR3, the DNA is TGTGCCAGCAGTTTAACCGGGACAGGGAATTACGAGCAGTACTTC.

This clonotype showed up many times. V and J are TRBV11-3 and TRBJ1-1; D remains ambiguous. The germline gives CDR1 SGHNT, CDR2 YENEEA. V lost 0 bases and J lost 1, with 12 bases in between. The CDR3 spans 16 residues. In nucleotides, the CDR3 is TGTGCCAGCAGCTTAGATCGTAGTTTCGGGAACACTGAAGCTTTCTTT. Translation gives CASSLDRSFGNTEAFF.

This clonotype was detected ten times or more. The chain is built from TRBV2 and TRBJ2-3; a weak D match, TRBD1 (5 bases). The CDR3 is 14 amino acids. Trimming took 6 bases from V and 0 from J, leaving 10 bases between them. The germline gives CDR1 SNHLY, CDR2 FYNNEI. Here the CDR3 reads CASSDSLSTDTQYF. The CDR3 DNA reads TGTGCCAGCAGCGACAGCTTAAGCACAGATACGCAGTATTTT.

The sample holds many counts of this clonotype. This rearrangement joins TRBV28 to TRBJ2-3; D not resolved. CDR1 MDHEN and CDR2 SYDVKM come from the germline V gene. With 5 bases removed from V and 6 bases from J, the gap between germline ends came to 18 bases. This CDR3 is built from 15 residues. DNA of the CDR3: TGTGCCAGCAGTAGCCTCGAAGGCCGGGCGGATACGCAGTATTTT. Its protein product is CASSSLEGRADTQYF.

This clonotype was counted many times. This chain connects TRBV5-1 to TRBJ2-7; D gene unclear. Germline V lookup: CDR1 SGHRS, CDR2 YFSETQ. The length of the CDR3 is 14 residues. V was cut by 0 bases and J by 0 bases, with 7 bases left in between. For the CDR3, the DNA is TGCGCCAGCAGCTTGGATGGTAACTCCTACGAGCAGTACTTC. It translates to CASSLDGNSYEQYF.

This clonotype was counted ten times or more. The chain carries TRBV28 and TRBJ2-5, with 9 bases matching TRBD2. In germline, CDR1 is MDHEN, CDR2 SYDVKM. This CDR3 comprises 13 residues. J gave up 3 bases and V 7 bases, and 3 bases lay outside the gene matches. The CDR3 DNA reads TGTGCCAGCAAGACTAGCGGTGAAGAGACCCAGTACTTC. Its protein product is CASKTSGEETQYF.

This clonotype appeared a single time. A junction boundary mismatches the germline segment, possibly from a read error. The rearrangement uses TRBV5-1 and TRBJ2-5; unclear D gene. The length of the CDR3 is 11 residues. Germline assignment: CDR1 SGHRS and CDR2 YFSETQ. CDR3 bases: TGCACCAGCAGCTTGACGGAGACCCAGTACTTC. The encoded protein is CTSSLTETQYF. Together with reference TRBV5-1 and TRBJ2-5, the CDR3 gives the full variable domain: KAGVTQTPRYLIKTRGQQVTLSCSPISGHRSVSWYQQTPGQGLQFLFEYFSETQRNKGNFPGRFSGRQFSNSRSEMNVSTLELGDSALYLCTSSLTETQYFGPGTRLLVL.

The V and J genes are TRBV25-1 and TRBJ2-7; D might be TRBD1 or TRBD2, each matching 5 bases. V was shortened by 2 bases and J by 2 bases, with 7 bases between the two germline ends. CDR1 is MGHDK and CDR2 is SYGVNS in the germline V gene. The CDR3 is 13 amino acids. This CDR3 is CASSEQGPYEQYF. The CDR3 coding sequence is TGTGCCAGCAGTGAACAGGGACCCTACGAGCAGTACTTC.

The chain has TRBV4-3 and TRBJ2-1; 7 positions agree with TRBD2. The germline V gene encodes CDR1 LGHNA and CDR2 YSLEER. V dropped 5 bases and J dropped 4; count of bases not matched to a gene: 2. The CDR3 length is 13 residues. CDR3 coding DNA: TGCGCCAGCAGCGGGAGGGGATACAATGAGCAGTTCTTC. Its translation is CASSGRGYNEQFF.

On this clonotype itself: A read error may be the cause here, since a much bigger clone is one base away. The chain is built from TRBV7-6 and TRBJ2-4, with 8 nucleotides matching TRBD1. Losses at the gene ends were 6 bases for V and 5 bases for J; bases not matched to a gene: 12. Germline V gene lookup returns CDR1 SGHVS and CDR2 FNYEAQ. This CDR3 spans 16 amino acids. CDR3 bases: TGTGCCAGCAGGCCCCTAGGACAGGGCGAGGAAAACATTCAGTACTTC. It yields the protein CASRPLGQGEENIQYF.

This clonotype was counted ten times or more. The chain links TRBV28 to TRBJ2-1, with TRBD1 matching 7 bases. Germline lookup yields CDR1 MDHEN and CDR2 SYDVKM. V dropped 6 bases and J dropped 1; count of bases not matched to a gene: 3. The CDR3 totals 14 residues. The chain's CDR3 is CASSKGQSYNEQFF. The CDR3 bases are TGTGCCAGCAGCAAGGGACAGTCCTACAATGAGCAGTTCTTC.

In this sample, this clonotype turned up once. Sequence at one end of the junction differs from germline and may be a read error. This chain uses TRBV2 with TRBJ1-5; 7 positions agree with TRBD1. Germline assignment: CDR1 SNHLY and CDR2 FYNNEI. This CDR3 is built from 16 residues. Here the CDR3 DNA reads TGTGCCGGCAGTGGGGGACGGACAGGTGGCAATCAGTCCCAGCATTTT. Its protein is CAGSGGRTGGNQSQHF. Using reference TRBV2 and TRBJ1-5 for the parts outside the CDR3, the full variable domain is EPEVTQTPSHQVTQMGQEVILRCVPISNHLYFYWYRQILGQKVEFLVSFYNNEISEKSEIFDDQFSVERPDGSNFTLKIRSTKLEDSAMYFCAGSGGRTGGNQSQHFGDGTRLSIL.

The gene calls are TRBV6-1 and TRBJ1-2; D not certain. In germline, CDR1 is MNHNS, CDR2 SASEGT. The CDR3 runs to 15 residues. V dropped 1 base and J dropped 8 bases, with 17 bases sitting between them. The CDR3 sequence: CASSEVFQQESGYTF. The CDR3 DNA sequence: TGTGCCAGCAGTGAAGTCTTCCAGCAGGAGAGCGGCTACACCTTC.

Only a few counts were recorded for this clonotype. This rearrangement joins TRBV5-1 to TRBJ2-1; the D gene is possibly TRBD2 (6 bases). V lost 0 bases and J lost 9, with 13 bases in between. This CDR3 comprises 14 residues. Germline CDR1 SGHRS, CDR2 YFSETQ. The CDR3 region is CASSLELASSEQFF. The CDR3 nucleotides read TGCGCCAGCAGCTTGGAACTAGCAAGCAGTGAGCAGTTCTTC.

There are a few counts of this clonotype. The chain carries TRBV29-1 and TRBJ1-5, with D unclear. Germline-derived CDR1 and CDR2 are SQVTM and ANQGSEA. Trimming took off 6 bases at V and 2 bases at J, with 26 bases between the two ends. This CDR3 comprises 18 residues. Here the CDR3 reads CSVGKPYLPRSGNQPQHF. The CDR3 coding sequence is TGCAGCGTCGGAAAACCCTATCTACCCCGGTCGGGCAATCAGCCCCAGCATTTT.

There are many counts of this clonotype. This chain connects TRBV28 to TRBJ2-1; D might be TRBD2 (5 bases). Trimming took off 5 bases at V and 10 bases at J, with 15 bases between the two ends. CDR1 MDHEN and CDR2 SYDVKM come from the germline V gene. This CDR3 region has 13 residues. The CDR3 region is CASSPQLGMEQFF. The CDR3, as DNA: TGTGCCAGCAGTCCCCAACTAGGCATGGAGCAGTTCTTC.